These 30 T cell receptor beta chains came from one sample sequenced in a study of OX40 agonist ivuxolimab in advanced cancers. TCRdb keeps only in-frame clones here, not all; method: immunoSEQ multiplex PCR. Of roughly 15,000 clones in the sample, almost 95% were seen once. This material consisted of CD4+ or CD8+ T cells sorted from blood, taken in a trial of the OX40 agonist ivuxolimab. These receptors all stem from an adult with an advanced solid tumor such as melanoma, head and neck, liver or kidney cancer.

This chain joins TRBV5-1 and TRBJ2-4; D unclear. Germline loops: CDR1 SGHRS, CDR2 YFSETQ. V lost 7 bases, J lost 3 bases, and 17 bases lay in between. This CDR3 comprises 15 residues. The CDR3 here is CASSGHRKSKNIQYF. CDR3 nucleotides: TGCGCCAGCTCCGGGCACAGAAAGAGCAAAAACATTCAGTACTTC.

V and J are TRBV7-3 and TRBJ2-3; D call uncertain. Trimming took off 0 bases at V and 5 bases at J, with 15 bases between the two ends. Looked up from germline, CDR1 is SGHTA and CDR2 is FQGTGA. This CDR3 comprises 16 residues. The CDR3 loop reads CASSLTSPFRLDTQYF. CDR3 DNA sequence: TGTGCCAGCAGCTTAACTTCCCCTTTTAGATTAGATACGCAGTATTTT. The entire variable domain, with the rest obtained from reference TRBV7-3 and TRBJ2-3, is as follows: GAGVSQTPSNKVTEKGKYVELRCDPISGHTALYWYRQSLGQGPEFLIYFQGTGAADDSGLPNDRFFAVRPEGSVSTLKIQRTERGDSAVYLCASSLTSPFRLDTQYFGPGTRLTVL.

This clone was seen once. The chain employs TRBV7-8 and TRBJ2-5; the D gene is possibly TRBD1 (6 bases). Germline V gene data show CDR1 as SGHVS and CDR2 as FQNEAQ. CDR3 length: 14 residues. V lost 1 base, J lost 5 bases, and 11 bases lay in between. In DNA, the CDR3 is TGTGCCAGCAGCTTAGAGGGGACACCGGAGACCCAGTACTTC. Translating it yields CASSLEGTPETQYF.

The chain couples TRBV11-3 to TRBJ2-1; 9 positions agree with TRBD2. The CDR3 has 17 residues. The germline V gene encodes CDR1 SGHNT and CDR2 YENEEA. V trimming: 4 bases; J trimming: 7 bases; junction bases outside the gene matches: 14. For the CDR3, the DNA is TGTGCCAGCAGCTCCCCTAGGAGTAGCGGGAGTGGAAATGAGCAGTTCTTC. This gives the protein CASSSPRSSGSGNEQFF.

The chain is built from TRBV7-6 and TRBJ2-2; D tentatively reads TRBD1 or TRBD2 (6 bases each). Germline V CDR1 and CDR2: SGHVS, FNYEAQ. Trimming removed 3 bases at V and 1 base at J, with 9 bases between. This CDR3 spans 15 amino acids. The CDR3 DNA sequence: TGTGCCAGCAGCTTCGGGGGCGGGAACACCGGGGAGCTGTTTTTT. Encoded protein: CASSFGGGNTGELFF.

This chain joins TRBV6-5 and TRBJ2-2, with 9 bases aligning to TRBD2. V lost 0 bases to trimming and J lost 6 bases; unmatched junction nucleotides: 5. Germline CDR1 is MNHEY and CDR2 is SVGAGI. This CDR3 is 16 amino acids long. The CDR3 DNA reads as TGTGCCAGCAGTTACTCGATAGCGGGAGAATCCGGGGAGCTGTTTTTT. This codes for CASSYSIAGESGELFF.

This chain links TRBV11-2 with TRBJ2-7; 12 bases fit TRBD1. CDR3 length equals 14 residues. Unmatched junction bases numbered 1, after V lost 3 bases and J lost 4 bases. Germline CDR1 SGHAT, CDR2 FQNNGV. The CDR3 sequence: CASSLGQGAYEQYF. The CDR3 nucleotides read TGTGCCAGCAGCTTGGGACAGGGGGCTTACGAGCAGTACTTC.

V usage is TRBV7-7 and J usage is TRBJ2-1; 9 bases are shared with TRBD2. J gave up 6 bases and V 1 base, and 7 bases lay outside the gene matches. Germline CDR1 reads SSHAT; CDR2 reads FNYEAQ (reference sequence). This CDR3 is built from 16 residues. The CDR3 DNA reads as TGTGCCAGCAGCTTAGTCGGAGCGGGAGGCCCCAATGAGCAGTTCTTC. Its protein product is CASSLVGAGGPNEQFF. The full variable domain, in which reference TRBV7-7 and TRBJ2-1 provide the parts outside the CDR3, is GAGVSQSPRYKVTKRGQDVTLRCDPISSHATLYWYQQALGQGPEFLTYFNYEAQPDKSGLPSDRFSAERPEGSISTLTIQRTEQRDSAMYRCASSLVGAGGPNEQFFGPGTRLTVL.

This clone was recorded a few times. The rearrangement links TRBV28 to TRBJ1-1; possible D gene TRBD1, 5 bases. V was shortened by 6 bases and J by 4 bases, with 12 bases between the two germline ends. The CDR3 is 13 residues long. Germline lookup yields CDR1 MDHEN and CDR2 SYDVKM. This CDR3 reads CASSTGPTTEAFF. Here the CDR3 DNA reads TGTGCCAGCAGCACAGGACCCACCACTGAAGCTTTCTTT. Looking up the rest from reference TRBV28 and TRBJ1-1 gives the full variable domain: DVKVTQSSRYLVKRTGEKVFLECVQDMDHENMFWYRQDPGLGLRLIYFSYDVKMKEKGDIPEGYSVSREKKERFSLILESASTNQTSMYLCASSTGPTTEAFFGQGTRLTVV.

V gene TRBV25-1 combines with J gene TRBJ1-5, with D hard to call. The CDR3 is made up of 16 amino acids. V was cut by 2 bases and J by 9 bases, with 20 bases left in between. Germline CDR1 and CDR2: MGHDK and SYGVNS. CDR3 region: CASSERSWGQGRPQHF. The CDR3 coding sequence is TGTGCCAGCAGTGAACGGTCCTGGGGTCAAGGTCGGCCCCAGCATTTT.

The J gene is TRBJ2-6, the V gene TRBV29-1, with 7 bases matching TRBD1. The V and J ends lost 0 bases and 2 bases, in that order; junction bases with no gene match: 4. Germline V CDR1 and CDR2: SQVTM, ANQGSEA. The CDR3 loop spans 16 amino acids. CDR3 sequence (DNA): TGCAGCGTTGAAGATGAGGGGGCGACTGGGGCCAACGTCCTGACTTTC. It specifies CSVEDEGATGANVLTF. Using reference TRBV29-1 and TRBJ2-6 for the parts outside the CDR3, the full variable domain is SAVISQKPSRDICQRGTSLTIQCQVDSQVTMMFWYRQQPGQSLTLIATANQGSEATYESGFVIDKFPISRPNLTFSTLTVSNMSPEDSSIYLCSVEDEGATGANVLTFGAGSRLTVL.

V usage is TRBV9 and J usage is TRBJ2-1, with TRBD1 identical over 10 bases. CDR1 is SGDLS and CDR2 is YYNGEE in the germline V gene. Trimming at V came to 4 bases and at J to 6 bases, leaving 10 bases not matched to a gene. The CDR3 extends over 16 amino acids. The CDR3 here is CASSPLRGTGVNEQFF. As DNA, the CDR3 is TGTGCCAGCAGCCCACTCAGAGGGACAGGGGTCAATGAGCAGTTCTTC.

The chain links TRBV5-4 to TRBJ2-3, with D possibly matching TRBD2 (6 bases). The germline V gene has CDR1 SGHNT and CDR2 YYREEE (reference sequence). Trimming took 4 bases from V and 5 from J, leaving 17 bases between them. The length of the CDR3 is 15 residues. CDR3 coding DNA: TGTGCCAGCAGCATACCGGGACTTGACGAAGATACGCAGTATTTT. It is translated as CASSIPGLDEDTQYF.

J is TRBJ2-6 and V is TRBV4-1; D possibly corresponds to TRBD1 (5 bases). Germline lookup yields CDR1 MGHRA and CDR2 YSYEKL. Trimming left V 0 bases short and J 0 bases short, with 9 bases between. This CDR3 region has 17 residues. The CDR3 spells CASSQDRAPSGANVLTF. The CDR3 nucleotides read TGCGCCAGCAGCCAAGACAGGGCCCCCTCTGGGGCCAACGTCCTGACTTTC.

The chain has TRBV5-6 and TRBJ1-2; D might be TRBD1 (6 bases). V gave up 4 bases and J gave up 4 bases, with 14 bases separating them. The CDR3 covers 14 residues. Germline-derived CDR1 and CDR2 are SGHDT and YYEEEE. The CDR3 nucleotides are TGTGCCAGCAGCAATTCTGGGGGGGCCTATGGCTACACCTTC. It codes for CASSNSGGAYGYTF.

V gene TRBV11-2 combines with J gene TRBJ2-2; 10 bases line up with TRBD1. V was clipped by 1 base and J by 7 bases; unmatched bases: 3. The CDR3 length is 15 residues. Germline V gives CDR1 SGHAT, CDR2 FQNNGV. The CDR3 reads CASSLGQGAGGELFF. The CDR3 DNA is TGTGCCAGCAGCTTAGGACAGGGGGCAGGCGGGGAGCTGTTTTTT.

The chain is built from TRBV11-3 and TRBJ1-1; D is undetermined. This CDR3 has 12 amino acids. Per germline, CDR1 SGHNT and CDR2 YENEEA. Trimming stripped 4 bases from V and 6 bases from J, with 9 bases between. CDR3 amino acids: CASSSGGPEAFF. The CDR3 nucleotides read TGTGCCAGCAGCTCCGGCGGGCCTGAAGCTTTCTTT.

This chain joins TRBV4-2 and TRBJ2-1, with 9 bases that match TRBD2. The CDR3 extends over 18 amino acids. V trimming: 2 bases; J trimming: 3 bases; junction bases outside the gene matches: 11. Germline lookup yields CDR1 LGHNA and CDR2 YNFKEQ. As DNA, the CDR3 is TGTGCCAGCAGCCAAACCCCTGGAGCGGGGGGCTTCTACAATGAGCAGTTCTTC. It yields the protein CASSQTPGAGGFYNEQFF.

The CDR3 coding sequence is TGTGCCAGCAGCGTAGTCCCCCGGACAGGGGGCAGTCTCGGTGAGCAGTTCTTC. Translated: CASSVVPRTGGSLGEQFF. The V and J genes are TRBV9 and TRBJ2-1; 11 nucleotides agree with TRBD1. V dropped 0 bases and J dropped 9; count of bases not matched to a gene: 14. This CDR3 has 18 amino acids. Germline V gene lookup returns CDR1 SGDLS and CDR2 YYNGEE.

This chain uses TRBV27 with TRBJ2-1; TRBD1 might be the D (5 bases). This CDR3 has 13 residues. Trimming removed 0 bases from V and 7 bases from J, with 7 bases in between. Germline lookup yields CDR1 MNHEY and CDR2 SMNVEV (reference sequence). CDR3 DNA sequence: TGTGCCAGCAGTTTATCAGGGGTTAATGAGCAGTTCTTC. It specifies CASSLSGVNEQFF.

CDR3 nucleotide sequence: TGTGCCAGAAGCTCCACTCCGGGATCTAGCTATGAAAAACTGTTTTTT. Translating gives CARSSTPGSSYEKLFF. The chain couples TRBV5-3 to TRBJ1-4; no reliable D call. TRBV5-3 is filed as an ORF, its function uncertain. The CDR3 spans 16 residues. The ends were cut back, 3 bases at V and 6 bases at J, with 18 bases in the middle.

This clone was seen just once. V is TRBV29-1 and J is TRBJ1-2; D is ambiguous. The CDR3 has 13 residues. V was cut by 6 bases and J by 3 bases, with 14 bases left in between. Germline loops: CDR1 SQVTM, CDR2 ANQGSEA. The CDR3 nucleotides are TGCAGCGTAAAACAGCCTTATTACTATGGCTACACCTTC. Translation gives CSVKQPYYYGYTF.

The chain links TRBV28 to TRBJ1-2; D is undetermined. Trimming took off 3 bases at V and 2 bases at J, with 7 bases between the two ends. CDR1 is MDHEN and CDR2 is SYDVKM in the germline V gene. The CDR3 extends over 13 amino acids. For the CDR3, the DNA is TGTGCCAGCAGTTTGTCGACAAACTATGGCTACACCTTC. This gives the protein CASSLSTNYGYTF.

This chain links TRBV27 with TRBJ2-3, with unresolved D. Germline values: CDR1 MNHEY, CDR2 SMNVEV (reference sequence). Trimming left V 3 bases short and J 1 base short, with 5 bases between. The CDR3 runs to 13 residues. The CDR3 sequence: CASSLAGTDTQYF. CDR3 bases: TGTGCCAGCAGTTTGGCAGGCACAGATACGCAGTATTTT.

The V and J genes are TRBV4-3 and TRBJ2-7, with D tentatively TRBD1 (7 bases). CDR1 is LGHNA, CDR2 YSLEER, per germline. The V end lost 0 bases, the J end lost 5 bases, and 11 bases lay between the germline ends. CDR3 length equals 14 residues. The CDR3 DNA sequence: TGCGCCAGCAGCCAAGACGGAGGGGGCGACGAGCAGTACTTC. Translating it yields CASSQDGGGDEQYF.

The chain recombines TRBV27 with TRBJ2-1; the D is unclear. CDR1 and CDR2 from the germline V gene are MNHEY and SMNVEV (reference sequence). This CDR3 comprises 13 residues. V gave up 3 bases and J gave up 10 bases, with 13 bases separating them. CDR3 in DNA: TGTGCCAGCAGTTTCTACAGTGTGTCGGAGCAGTTCTTC. Its translation: CASSFYSVSEQFF.

This clone was detected only a few times. This sequence joins TRBV9 and TRBJ2-1; weak D call: TRBD1 (6 bases). The V and J ends lost 3 bases and 6 bases respectively, with 10 bases between them. Per the germline V gene, CDR1 is SGDLS and CDR2 is YYNGEE. The CDR3 length is 13 residues. The DNA for the CDR3 is TGTGCCAGCAGCGCAGGGGCTATCAATGAGCAGTTCTTC. It specifies CASSAGAINEQFF.

In this sample, this clone turned up a few times. V gene TRBV7-9 combines with J gene TRBJ2-7; D call uncertain. The germline V gene encodes CDR1 SEHNR and CDR2 FQNEAQ (reference sequence). Trimming took 1 base from V and 5 from J, leaving 9 bases between them. The CDR3 totals 13 residues. Here the CDR3 DNA reads TGTGCCAGCAGCTTAGAAAGCAACCACGAGCAGTACTTC. Translation: CASSLESNHEQYF.

The V and J genes are TRBV6-5 and TRBJ2-3; D is uncertain. This CDR3 is 13 amino acids long. V lost 8 bases and J lost 4, with 13 bases in between. CDR1 and CDR2 from the germline V gene are MNHEY and SVGAGI. In DNA form, the CDR3 reads TGTGCCAGCTCGGGTAGCAACTCAGATACGCAGTATTTT. This translates into CASSGSNSDTQYF.

CDR3 in DNA: TGCGCCAGCAGCCAAGCCAAGGAGAACACTGAAGCTTTCTTT. Translated, it gives CASSQAKENTEAFF. This sequence joins TRBV4-3 and TRBJ1-1; D is ambiguous. This CDR3 region has 14 residues. Germline loops: CDR1 LGHNA, CDR2 YSLEER. Trimming left V 1 base short and J 1 base short, with 7 bases between.